This TCR beta chain is from a study of OX40 agonist ivuxolimab in advanced cancers. Study conclusions and caveats: Clonal expansion from baseline to week 6 occurred in both CD4+ and CD8+ T cells.

With respect to this clone: The antigen is undetermined.

Using immunoSEQ multiplex PCR, the repertoire was profiled, and TCRdb retains in-frame clones only, with some absent. The sample records 50,000 to 65,000 clones, over 80% being singletons. The CDR3 runs 15 residues. V was pared by 0 bases and J by 9 bases, with 8 bases of the junction left unmatched. The V gene's germline CDR1 is SGDLS and CDR2 YYNGEE. The source is an adult with an advanced solid tumor such as melanoma, head and neck, liver or kidney cancer. The rearrangement joins TRBV9 to TRBJ2-1; 8 bases fit TRBD2. The sequences come from CD4+ or CD8+ T cells sorted from blood, collected in a trial of the OX40 agonist ivuxolimab. The CDR3 loop reads CASSVGGSGKGEQFF. The CDR3, as DNA: TGTGCCAGCAGCGTAGGGGGTAGCGGGAAGGGTGAGCAGTTCTTC.